These T cell receptor beta chains were read from a single sample in a study of blood T cell repertoires in COVID-19. Generated by immunoSEQ multiplex PCR, the TCRdb table keeps only in-frame clones and is missing some. The profile covers over 100,000 clones, with around 85% appearing a single time and approximately 3.6% taken by the ten largest. The sample consisted of peripheral blood. These receptors were collected from a woman at least 80 years old with active or convalescent COVID-19. The CDR3 runs from the conserved cysteine through the conserved F or W. D genes are given only for firm matches. Clone size is shown for a subset of rows, as once, few, many or a class of expanded clone.

j_gene,d_gene,abundance,v_gene,CDR3aa,CDR3nt
TRBJ1-1,.,.,TRBV20-1,CSASGRGEAFF,TGCAGTGCTAGTGGGAGAGGAGAAGCTTTCTTT
TRBJ1-1,TRBD1,.,TRBV10-3,CAISSTGTVNTEAFF,TGTGCCATCAGCTCGACAGGGACGGTGAACACTGAAGCTTTCTTT
TRBJ2-5,.,once,TRBV6-2/TRBV6-3,CASSYGGRASTETQYF,TGTGCCAGCAGTTACGGAGGACGGGCGTCTACGGAGACCCAGTACTTC
TRBJ2-7,TRBD1,.,TRBV25-1,CASSDPTGTGIYEQYF,TGTGCCAGCAGTGACCCAACCGGGACAGGGATTTACGAGCAGTACTTC
TRBJ1-5,TRBD1,.,TRBV30,CAWRGQGRGPQHF,TGTGCCTGGAGGGGACAGGGGAGAGGGCCCCAGCATTTT
TRBJ1-3,TRBD1,.,TRBV18,CASSPPSAGGGNTIYF,TGTGCCAGCTCACCACCTTCTGCAGGGGGAGGAAACACCATATATTTT
TRBJ2-5,TRBD1,once,TRBV10-3,CAISEDRGVRETQYF,TGTGCCATCAGTGAGGACAGGGGAGTGCGGGAGACCCAGTACTTC
TRBJ1-1,.,many,TRBV2,CASSELENTEAFF,TGTGCCAGCAGTGAGTTAGAGAACACTGAAGCTTTCTTT
TRBJ2-4,TRBD2,.,TRBV7-8,CASSPPLREGLNIQYF,TGTGCCAGCAGCCCCCCCCTGCGGGAGGGCCTAAACATTCAGTACTTC
TRBJ2-5,.,.,TRBV6-6,CASSYRGAYQETQYF,TGTGCCAGCAGTTATCGGGGGGCGTACCAAGAGACCCAGTACTTC
TRBJ1-4,.,.,TRBV5-1,CASSGQGINEKLFF,TGCGCCAGCAGCGGCCAGGGTATTAATGAAAAACTGTTTTTT
TRBJ1-6,TRBD1,.,TRBV19,CASSPWDRDNSPLHF,TGTGCCAGTAGCCCTTGGGACAGGGACAATTCACCCCTCCACTTT
TRBJ2-3,.,.,TRBV27,CASSLGQGGERGASTQYF,TGTGCCAGCAGTTTGGGACAGGGAGGAGAGCGGGGGGCCTCAACGCAGTATTTT
TRBJ2-5,TRBD1,few,TRBV11-2,CASSSDREETQYF,TGTGCCAGCAGCTCTGACAGGGAAGAGACCCAGTACTTC
TRBJ1-3,TRBD1,once,TRBV28,CASTTQGAKGNTIYF,TGTGCCAGCACTACACAGGGGGCCAAGGGAAACACCATATATTTT
TRBJ2-5,TRBD2,few,TRBV7-2,CASSRGTSGRRLGETQYF,TGTGCCAGCAGCCGCGGGACTAGCGGGAGACGGTTAGGAGAGACCCAGTACTTC
TRBJ2-5,TRBD1,.,TRBV3-1/TRBV3-2,CASSQRDRAAETQYF,TGTGCCAGCAGCCAGAGGGACAGGGCAGCGGAGACCCAGTACTTC
TRBJ1-2,.,.,TRBV27,CASSPSGQRYGYTF,TGTGCCAGCAGTCCTTCTGGACAGCGCTATGGCTACACCTTC
TRBJ2-5,.,.,TRBV5-1,CASSMDKETQYF,TGCGCCAGCAGCATGGACAAGGAGACCCAGTACTTC
TRBJ1-1,TRBD1,.,TRBV7-3,CASSLLVQGGTEAFF,TGTGCCAGCAGCTTATTGGTTCAGGGGGGAACTGAAGCTTTCTTT
TRBJ1-2,.,.,TRBV3-1/TRBV3-2,CASSQADRTGYTF,TGTGCCAGCAGCCAAGCTGACAGAACAGGCTACACCTTC
TRBJ1-1,.,.,TRBV27,CASSHRSSNTEAFF,TGTGCCAGCAGTCACAGGTCTTCCAACACTGAAGCTTTCTTT
TRBJ2-7,TRBD2,few,TRBV30,CAWMASGEREQYF,TGTGCCTGGATGGCTAGCGGGGAAAGGGAGCAGTACTTC
TRBJ2-1,.,.,TRBV7-9,CASQFILAPSNEQFF,TGTGCCAGCCAATTCATCTTGGCCCCCTCCAATGAGCAGTTCTTC
TRBJ1-2,.,.,TRBV5-1,CASRDPGGYGYTF,TGCGCCAGCCGGGACCCCGGGGGCTATGGCTACACCTTC
TRBJ1-1,TRBD1,.,TRBV5-1,CASSWTGAEAFF,TGCGCCAGCAGCTGGACAGGGGCTGAAGCTTTCTTT
TRBJ1-5,.,.,TRBV2,CASAGGYNQPQHF,TGTGCCAGCGCGGGTGGATACAATCAGCCCCAGCATTTT
TRBJ1-2,.,.,TRBV2,CASSAQDGYTF,TGTGCCAGCAGCGCACAGGATGGCTACACCTTC
TRBJ1-2,.,.,TRBV7-2,CASSPRDYGYTF,TGTGCCAGCAGCCCGCGCGACTATGGCTACACCTTC
TRBJ1-6,.,.,TRBV7-8,CASSFSDGAPLHF,TGTGCCAGCAGCTTCTCCGACGGGGCACCCCTCCACTTT
TRBJ2-7,TRBD2,.,TRBV9,CASSLLAESYEQYF,TGTGCCAGCAGCCTGCTAGCGGAATCCTACGAGCAGTACTTC
TRBJ1-5,TRBD1,.,TRBV7-2,CASSSGQGMSQPQHF,TGTGCCAGCAGCTCGGGACAGGGTATGAGTCAGCCCCAGCATTTT
TRBJ1-1,.,once,TRBV6-6,CASNFGGRGTEAFF,TGTGCCAGCAATTTTGGTGGCCGTGGCACTGAAGCTTTCTTT
TRBJ1-4,.,.,TRBV5-1,CASSFSTGRGNENLFF,TGCGCCAGCAGCTTCTCTACAGGGAGGGGTAATGAAAACCTGTTTTTT
TRBJ1-6,.,.,TRBV11-2,CASSFTGKGNSPLHF,TGTGCCAGCAGCTTTACAGGGAAGGGGAATTCACCCCTCCACTTT
TRBJ2-3,TRBD2,.,TRBV3-1/TRBV3-2,CASSHRRTSGATDTQYF,TGTGCCAGCAGCCACCGACGGACTAGCGGGGCCACAGATACGCAGTATTTT
TRBJ1-2,.,.,TRBV7-2,CASSSGQEMSGYTF,TGTGCCAGCAGCTCGGGACAAGAGATGTCTGGCTACACCTTC
TRBJ1-1,.,.,TRBV7-9,CASRANTEAFF,TGTGCCAGCAGAGCCAACACTGAAGCTTTCTTT
TRBJ1-2,.,.,TRBV7-2,CASSRYTEAEYGYTF,TGTGCCAGCAGCCGTTATACGGAGGCGGAGTATGGCTACACCTTC
TRBJ2-2,.,.,TRBV6-4,CASSVGSTTGELFF,TGTGCCAGCAGTGTTGGCAGTACCACCGGGGAGCTGTTTTTT
TRBJ2-2,.,few,TRBV18,CASSLRQGLNTGELFF,TGTGCCAGCTCCCTCAGGCAGGGGCTGAACACCGGGGAGCTGTTTTTT
TRBJ1-6,TRBD1,few,TRBV7-2,CASSSRTGKNSPLHF,TGTGCCAGCTCATCTAGGACAGGGAAAAATTCACCCCTCCACTTT
TRBJ1-1,.,.,TRBV5-8,CASSLDPRVNTEAFF,TGTGCCAGCAGCTTGGACCCACGGGTGAACACTGAAGCTTTCTTT
TRBJ1-5,.,once,TRBV7-2,CASSFGSDSNQPQHF,TGTGCCAGCAGCTTCGGGTCGGATAGCAATCAGCCCCAGCATTTT
TRBJ1-5,TRBD1,.,TRBV5-1,CASSHTGGIDQPQHF,TGCGCCAGCAGCCACACAGGGGGCATCGATCAGCCCCAGCATTTT
TRBJ1-1,.,.,TRBV7-2,CASSSPPHTAGLNTEAFF,TGTGCCAGCAGCTCCCCGCCGCATACAGCGGGATTGAACACTGAAGCTTTCTTT
TRBJ2-1,.,.,TRBV9,CASSEWENEQFF,TGTGCCAGCAGCGAGTGGGAGAATGAGCAGTTCTTC
TRBJ1-1,TRBD1,.,TRBV11-2,CASSLGQRQNTEAFF,TGTGCCAGCAGCCTGGGACAGCGCCAGAACACTGAAGCTTTCTTT
TRBJ1-2,.,.,TRBV19,CASSIRDAGSYTF,TGTGCCAGTAGTATAAGAGACGCCGGGAGTTACACCTTC
TRBJ1-1,.,.,TRBV30,CAWSGKLNTEAFF,TGTGCCTGGAGCGGTAAACTGAACACTGAAGCTTTCTTT
TRBJ1-5,.,.,TRBV5-6,CASSLRWQGNQPQHF,TGTGCCAGCAGCTTGAGGTGGCAGGGGAATCAGCCCCAGCATTTT
TRBJ1-6,.,few,TRBV11-2,CASSLDDDRYNSPLHF,TGTGCCAGCAGCTTAGATGACGACAGATATAATTCACCCCTCCACTTT
TRBJ1-4,TRBD1,once,TRBV6-2/TRBV6-3,CASSYPGQGENEKLFF,TGTGCCAGCAGTTACCCCGGACAGGGAGAGAATGAAAAACTGTTTTTT
TRBJ1-2,TRBD1,.,TRBV6-6,CASSLPTGYYGYTF,TGTGCCAGCAGTCTTCCGACAGGGTATTATGGCTACACCTTC
TRBJ2-7,.,once,TRBV5-4,CASSLVGQGNYEQYF,TGTGCCAGCAGCTTGGTTGGCCAGGGAAACTACGAGCAGTACTTC
TRBJ2-5,TRBD2,once,TRBV6-5,CAYGRIQETQYF,TGTGCCTACGGGAGGATTCAAGAGACCCAGTACTTC
TRBJ2-7,.,.,TRBV27,CASSPRAQSSYEQYF,TGTGCCAGCAGCCCCAGGGCTCAGAGCTCCTACGAGCAGTACTTC
TRBJ1-4,TRBD1,few,TRBV5-1,CASSPTGDPNEKLFF,TGCGCCAGCAGCCCGACAGGGGATCCTAATGAAAAACTGTTTTTT